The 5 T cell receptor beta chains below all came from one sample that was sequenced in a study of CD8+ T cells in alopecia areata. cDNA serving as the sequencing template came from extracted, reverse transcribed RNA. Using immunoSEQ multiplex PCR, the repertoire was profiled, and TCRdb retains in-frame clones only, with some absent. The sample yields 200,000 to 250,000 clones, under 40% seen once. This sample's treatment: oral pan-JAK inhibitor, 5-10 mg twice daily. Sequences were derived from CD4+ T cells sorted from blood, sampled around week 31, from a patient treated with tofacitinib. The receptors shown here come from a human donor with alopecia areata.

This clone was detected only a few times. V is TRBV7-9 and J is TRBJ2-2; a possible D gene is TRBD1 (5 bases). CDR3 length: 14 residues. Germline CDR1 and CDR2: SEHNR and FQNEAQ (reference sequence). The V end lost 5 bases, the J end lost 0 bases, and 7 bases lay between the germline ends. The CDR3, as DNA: TGTGCCAGCAGCCCGACAGCGAACACCGGGGAGCTGTTTTTT. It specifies CASSPTANTGELFF.

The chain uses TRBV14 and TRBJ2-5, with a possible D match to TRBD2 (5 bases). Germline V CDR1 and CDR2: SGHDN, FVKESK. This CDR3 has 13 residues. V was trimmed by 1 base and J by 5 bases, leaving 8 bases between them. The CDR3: CASSQGRGETQYF. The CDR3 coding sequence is TGTGCCAGCAGCCAAGGTCGCGGGGAGACCCAGTACTTC.

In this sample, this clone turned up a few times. CDR3 residues: CAWTPGVADEQFF. The DNA for the CDR3 is TGTGCCTGGACCCCCGGGGTAGCAGATGAGCAGTTCTTC. V gene TRBV30 combines with J gene TRBJ2-1; a possible D gene is TRBD2 (5 bases). Trimming removed 4 bases at V and 8 bases at J, with 15 bases between. The V gene's germline CDR1 is GTSNPN and CDR2 SVGIG (reference sequence). The length of the CDR3 is 13 residues. Complete variable domain (other parts from reference TRBV30 and TRBJ2-1): SQTIHQWPATLVQPVGSPLSLECTVEGTSNPNLYWYRQAAGRGLQLLFYSVGIGQISSEVPQNLSASRPQDRQFILSSKKLLLSDSGFYLCAWTPGVADEQFFGPGTRLTVL.

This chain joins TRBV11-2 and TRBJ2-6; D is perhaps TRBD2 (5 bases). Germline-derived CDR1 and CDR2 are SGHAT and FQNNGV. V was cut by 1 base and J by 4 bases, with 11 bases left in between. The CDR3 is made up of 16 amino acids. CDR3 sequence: CASSLARVRGANVLTF. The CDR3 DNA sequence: TGTGCCAGCAGCTTAGCGCGGGTACGAGGGGCCAACGTCCTGACTTTC.

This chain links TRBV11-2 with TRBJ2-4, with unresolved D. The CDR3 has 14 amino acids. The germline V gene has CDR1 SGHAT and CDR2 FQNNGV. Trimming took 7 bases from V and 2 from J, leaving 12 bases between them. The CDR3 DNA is TGTGCCAGCACATCAGCGTTAACCAAAAACATTCAGTACTTC. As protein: CASTSALTKNIQYF.